Sequencing of this T cell receptor (beta chain) was carried out in a study of blood T cell repertoires in COVID-19. Only in-frame clones appear in the TCRdb table, and some are missing; sequencing was by immunoSEQ multiplex PCR. The top ten hold approximately 3.4% of the sample, which has 250,000 or so clones, approximately 88% seen once. Within the 2 weeks before study entry, each person in the exposed group met a COVID-19 case. V shed 4 bases and J 6 bases; nucleotides not matched to a gene: 11. In germline, CDR1 is LGHDT, CDR2 YNNKEL (reference sequence). CDR3 length: 16 residues. The V call is TRBV3-1 (or the pseudogene TRBV3-2), the J call TRBJ2-1, with 8 positions matching TRBD2. This TCR came from a woman between 40 and 50 years old who had been exposed to COVID-19. The sequenced sample was PBMCs or T cells enriched from blood (not recorded which). Written as DNA, the CDR3 is TGTGCCAGCAGCCTGGTTGGAGGAGCGGGGGCCAATGAGCAGTTCTTC. It encodes CASSLVGGAGANEQFF.